These 24 T cell receptor beta chains came from one sample sequenced in a study of cytomegalovirus exposure and HLA in healthy donors (dated by TCRdb to between 2016 and 2019). Receptor libraries were prepared by the immunoSEQ multiplex PCR assay. TCRdb carries this immuneACCESS record with in-frame sequences only. Its versions omit some clonotypes, under half of them owing to an unresolved V gene in the studies checked, with the rest unexplained. For this sample the table gives approximately 300,000 clones, of which 86% were detected only once. Approximately 0.84% of the sample rests with the top ten. The specimen sequenced was PBMCs. The receptors were gathered from a woman younger than 30 in good health and CMV-seronegative.

This chain uses TRBV5-6 with TRBJ2-4, with D maybe TRBD2 (5 bases). Trimming removed 0 bases at V and 0 bases at J, with 10 bases between. The germline V gene encodes CDR1 SGHDT and CDR2 YYEEEE. The CDR3 is 16 amino acids. The CDR3 protein is CASSLAVEVAKNIQYF. The CDR3 bases are TGTGCCAGCAGCTTGGCCGTGGAGGTAGCCAAAAACATTCAGTACTTC.

Note on this clone: The germline gene is not matched at one end of the junction; a read error may be the cause. Other DNA sequences within the sample encode an identical CDR3. V is TRBV15 and J is TRBJ1-2; TRBD1 is a possible D gene (5 bases). Germline-derived CDR1 and CDR2 are LNHNV and YYDKDF (reference sequence). There are 12 residues in the CDR3. The CDR3 protein is CATSRDSYGYTF. The CDR3 region has the DNA TGTGCCACCAGCCGAGACAGCTATGGCTACACCTTC.

The chain couples TRBV14 to TRBJ2-7; 7 bases map to TRBD2. The trim removed 1 base at V and 3 bases at J, leaving 6 bases unmatched. Germline V lookup: CDR1 SGHDN, CDR2 FVKESK. CDR3 size: 15 residues. CDR3 nucleotide sequence: TGTGCCAGCAGCCAAGGGGCTAGCGGCAACTACGAGCAGTACTTC. Translation: CASSQGASGNYEQYF.

The sample holds a few counts of this clone. This chain joins TRBV2 and TRBJ1-5; tentative D call: TRBD1 (5 bases). The V end lost 5 bases, the J end lost 7 bases, and 12 bases lay between the germline ends. The CDR3 runs to 13 residues. Germline V gives CDR1 SNHLY, CDR2 FYNNEI. The CDR3 nucleotides read TGTGCCAGCAGTCCAGGGATATTCCAGCCCCAGCATTTT. It specifies CASSPGIFQPQHF.

The chain employs TRBV2 and TRBJ2-7; possibly TRBD2 for D (6 bases). V shed 5 bases and J shed 1 base, with 18 bases lying between them. This CDR3 is 16 amino acids long. Germline V lookup: CDR1 SNHLY, CDR2 FYNNEI. In DNA, the CDR3 is TGTGCCAGCAGTAACCTCGGGGCTAGCGCATCCTACGAGCAGTACTTC. It codes for CASSNLGASASYEQYF.

The rearrangement joins TRBV29-1 to TRBJ2-5; 8 bases are a match to TRBD1. Germline lookup yields CDR1 SQVTM and CDR2 ANQGSEA. The ends lost 1 base at V and 4 bases at J; junction bases unmatched: 8. The CDR3 loop spans 15 amino acids. CDR3 loop: CSVEVAGQGVETQYF. The CDR3 DNA sequence: TGCAGCGTTGAAGTTGCCGGACAGGGTGTAGAGACCCAGTACTTC.

The V gene is TRBV5-6, the J gene TRBJ2-4, with 10 nucleotides matching TRBD1. The germline V gene has CDR1 SGHDT and CDR2 YYEEEE. The CDR3 contains 14 residues. The V and J ends lost 4 bases and 7 bases, in that order; junction bases with no gene match: 5. The CDR3: CASSHGTGVNIQYF. In DNA, the CDR3 is TGTGCCAGCAGCCACGGGACAGGGGTGAACATTCAGTACTTC.

DNA for the CDR3: TGCGCCAGCAGTGAGGAGTTGAACACTGAAGCTTTCTTT. Its protein is CASSEELNTEAFF. The chain combines TRBV10-2 with TRBJ1-1; D remains unclear. V was shortened by 2 bases and J by 0 bases, with 4 bases between the two germline ends. Germline CDR1 and CDR2: WSHSY and SAAADI. This CDR3 has 13 amino acids.

On this clone: This same CDR3 is encoded by further DNA sequences in the sample. The rearrangement links TRBV6-5 to TRBJ1-2; maybe TRBD1 (5 bases). The V end lost 6 bases, the J end lost 2 bases, and 7 bases lay between the germline ends. The CDR3 runs to 12 residues. Germline CDR1 MNHEY, CDR2 SVGAGI. CDR3 nucleotide sequence: TGTGCCAGCAGCCGGGGGAACTATGGCTACACCTTC. Translating it yields CASSRGNYGYTF.

The rearrangement uses TRBV2 and TRBJ1-1; 7 bases line up with TRBD1. The junction had 9 bases not matched to a gene; V was cut back by 6 bases and J by 5 bases. Per the germline V gene, CDR1 is SNHLY and CDR2 is FYNNEI. The CDR3 runs 14 residues. The CDR3 protein is CASSSQGWDTEAFF. In DNA, the CDR3 is TGTGCCAGCAGCTCACAGGGGTGGGATACTGAAGCTTTCTTT.

The chain is built from TRBV28 and TRBJ2-1; TRBD2 aligns across 10 bases. CDR3 size: 17 residues. V lost 3 bases, J lost 10 bases, and 15 bases stayed unmatched. CDR1 and CDR2 (germline): MDHEN, SYDVKM. DNA for the CDR3: TGTGCCAGCAGTTTTTCGGCTAGCGGGAGTCGGAAGTGGGAGCAGTTCTTC. Translating it yields CASSFSASGSRKWEQFF.

This clone was detected only once. The rearrangement uses TRBV11-3 and TRBJ2-1, with 14 bases that match TRBD2. J was trimmed by 9 bases and V by 3 bases; bases with no gene match: 7. This CDR3 spans 16 amino acids. Germline CDR1 is SGHNT and CDR2 is YENEEA. This CDR3 reads CASSFGTSGSLGEQFF. The CDR3 DNA is TGTGCCAGCAGCTTTGGGACTAGCGGGAGTTTGGGTGAGCAGTTCTTC.

The chain recombines TRBV7-2 with TRBJ2-1; tentatively, D is TRBD2 (6 bases). This CDR3 spans 15 amino acids. Germline V CDR1 and CDR2: SGHTA, FQGNSA. V lost 2 bases and J 5 bases, leaving 13 bases between the germline ends. The CDR3 is CASSLWGGNHNEQFF. The CDR3 DNA follows: TGTGCCAGCAGCTTATGGGGCGGGAACCACAATGAGCAGTTCTTC.

The chain uses TRBV7-3 and TRBJ1-2; D uncertain. The germline V gene encodes CDR1 SGHTA and CDR2 FQGTGA. The CDR3 totals 15 residues. V lost 0 bases, J lost 5 bases, and 13 bases lay in between. Here the CDR3 reads CASSLTSEDIYGYTF. The CDR3 nucleotides read TGTGCCAGCAGCTTAACCAGCGAGGATATATATGGCTACACCTTC.

As for this clone: The germline gene is not matched at one end of the junction; a read error may be the cause. The chain employs TRBV7-7 and TRBJ2-5; D not certain. In germline, CDR1 is SSHAT, CDR2 FNYEAQ (reference sequence). The CDR3 is 14 residues long. CDR3 sequence reads: CASSLVGTGETQYF. The CDR3 coding sequence is TGTGCTAGCAGCTTAGTGGGCACTGGGGAGACCCAGTACTTC.

The chain employs TRBV11-2 and TRBJ2-3, with 7 bases that match TRBD1. Germline CDR1 SGHAT, CDR2 FQNNGV. The J segment lost 5 bases and the V segment lost 2 bases, leaving 1 base of the junction unmatched. This CDR3 is built from 13 residues. The CDR3 DNA reads as TGTGCCAGCAGCTTACAGGGGGTAGATACGCAGTATTTT. It codes for CASSLQGVDTQYF. Variable domain in full (rest from reference TRBV11-2 and TRBJ2-3): EAGVAQSPRYKIIEKRQSVAFWCNPISGHATLYWYQQILGQGPKLLIQFQNNGVVDDSQLPKDRFSAERLKGVDSTLKIQPAKLEDSAVYLCASSLQGVDTQYFGPGTRLTVL.

This clone has a handful of counts. The chain couples TRBV2 to TRBJ2-7, with a possible D match to TRBD2 (6 bases). V lost 4 bases and J lost 6, with 16 bases in between. The CDR3 contains 14 residues. In germline, CDR1 is SNHLY, CDR2 FYNNEI. The CDR3 coding sequence is TGTGCCAGCAGTGGGGCTCGGGGACTGGTCGAGCAGTACTTC. It is translated as CASSGARGLVEQYF. The full variable domain, its missing parts supplied by reference TRBV2 and TRBJ2-7, is EPEVTQTPSHQVTQMGQEVILRCVPISNHLYFYWYRQILGQKVEFLVSFYNNEISEKSEIFDDQFSVERPDGSNFTLKIRSTKLEDSAMYFCASSGARGLVEQYFGPGTRLTVT.

The chain links TRBV21-1 to TRBJ2-3; no check of the table's D call, TRBD1, against the DNA was made. TRBV21-1 is annotated as a pseudogene. CDR3 length: 12 residues. CDR3 nucleotide sequence: TGTGCCAGCAGCGACAGGACGCCTACGCAGTATTTT. As protein: CASSDRTPTQYF.

The rearrangement uses TRBV15 and TRBJ2-3, with 11 bases lining up with TRBD2. This CDR3 has 16 amino acids. V lost 1 base to trimming and J lost 4 bases; unmatched junction nucleotides: 4. The germline V gene encodes CDR1 LNHNV and CDR2 YYDKDF (reference sequence). CDR3 amino acids: CATSRAPGLAADTQYF. The CDR3 region has the DNA TGTGCCACCAGCAGAGCTCCGGGACTAGCGGCAGATACGCAGTATTTT.

About this clone: The sample has other DNA sequences that encode this CDR3 too. This chain links TRBV11-3 with TRBJ2-2, with 8 bases lining up with TRBD1. Germline V gene data show CDR1 as SGHNT and CDR2 as YENEEA. Trimming removed 5 bases from V and 3 bases from J; junction bases left unmatched: 5. This CDR3 is built from 15 residues. The CDR3 here is CASSPGQGDTGELFF. As DNA, the CDR3 is TGTGCCAGCAGCCCCGGACAGGGAGACACCGGGGAGCTGTTTTTT. The complete variable domain, with remaining parts taken from reference TRBV11-3 and TRBJ2-2, reads EAGVVQSPRYKIIEKKQPVAFWCNPISGHNTLYWYLQNLGQGPELLIRYENEEAVDDSQLPKDRFSAERLKGVDSTLKIQPAELGDSAVYLCASSPGQGDTGELFFGEGSRLTVL.

The CDR3 loop reads CASSSRGSTEAFF. The CDR3 nucleotides read TGTGCCAGTAGTAGCCGGGGGAGCACTGAAGCTTTCTTT. The chain carries TRBV19 and TRBJ1-1, with D possibly matching TRBD1 (5 bases). The CDR3 is made up of 13 amino acids. From germline, CDR1 is LNHDA and CDR2 SQIVND (reference sequence). V shed 4 bases and J shed 4 bases, with 10 bases lying between them. Combining the CDR3 with reference TRBV19 and TRBJ1-1 gives the whole variable domain DGGITQSPKYLFRKEGQNVTLSCEQNLNHDAMYWYRQDPGQGLRLIYYSQIVNDFQKGDIAEGYSVSREKKESFPLTVTSAQKNPTAFYLCASSSRGSTEAFFGQGTRLTVV.

This chain uses TRBV7-8 with TRBJ2-3, with TRBD1 matching over 7 bases. This CDR3 contains 16 residues. Germline-derived CDR1 and CDR2 are SGHVS and FQNEAQ. Trimming removed 4 bases from V and 3 bases from J; junction bases left unmatched: 10. The CDR3 region has the DNA TGTGCCAGCAGCTCCCTACAGGGGTCCGGTACAGATACGCAGTATTTT. It translates to CASSSLQGSGTDTQYF. Combining the CDR3 with reference TRBV7-8 and TRBJ2-3 gives the whole variable domain GAGVSQSPRYKVAKRGQDVALRCDPISGHVSLFWYQQALGQGPEFLTYFQNEAQLDKSGLPSDRFFAERPEGSVSTLKIQRTQQEDSAVYLCASSSLQGSGTDTQYFGPGTRLTVL.

This clone was seen only a few times. The V call is TRBV9, the J call TRBJ2-3; a weak D match, TRBD2 (7 bases). Germline CDR1 reads SGDLS; CDR2 reads YYNGEE. V was clipped by 3 bases and J by 3 bases, with 17 bases between them. The CDR3 length is 16 residues. In DNA, the CDR3 is TGTGCCAGCAGCGAGGGAGGGGGACTATCTACAGATACGCAGTATTTT. It is translated as CASSEGGGLSTDTQYF.

The J gene is TRBJ2-7, the V gene TRBV29-1, with TRBD1 identical over 8 bases. The CDR3 has 14 residues. V lost 7 bases to trimming and J lost 3 bases; unmatched junction nucleotides: 11. Germline CDR1 SQVTM, CDR2 ANQGSEA. The DNA of the CDR3 is TGCAGCGCCACAAACTCAGGGGGCCGCTACGAGCAGTACTTC. Protein sequence: CSATNSGGRYEQYF.